Listed below are T cell receptor beta chains from one sample, sequenced in a study of OX40 agonist ivuxolimab in advanced cancers. The repertoire was sequenced with immunoSEQ multiplex PCR; TCRdb's copy has only in-frame clones and lacks some. This table holds roughly 48,000 clones, 70% to 85% found once. The source was CD4+ or CD8+ T cells sorted from blood, collected in a trial of the OX40 agonist ivuxolimab. These receptors were taken from an adult with an advanced solid tumor such as melanoma, head and neck, liver or kidney cancer. The CDR3 runs from the conserved cysteine through the conserved F or W.

v_call	j_call	cdr3_aa
TRBV4-2	TRBJ2-7	CASSPGLAGAYEQYF
TRBV18	TRBJ2-3	CASSDIGDTQYF
TRBV11-3	TRBJ2-3	CASSSQGGLDTQYF
TRBV27	TRBJ1-1	CASSLSQGYMNTEAFF
TRBV6-1	TRBJ2-7	CASSDTSSNYEQYF
TRBV7-9	TRBJ1-1	CASSVGTFEAFF
TRBV30	TRBJ2-2	CAWSTGGNTGELFF
TRBV29-1	TRBJ2-2	CSVEIRTSGRANTGELFF
TRBV9	TRBJ1-3	CASSPPGRPSGNTIYF
TRBV30	TRBJ2-1	CAGGGVPYNEQFF
TRBV7-2	TRBJ2-7	CASSLTGYEQYF
TRBV2	TRBJ2-7	CASSAAGVSEQYF
TRBV2	TRBJ2-3	CASSGSETSTDTQYF
TRBV7-2	TRBJ1-2	CASTPVRGTNYGYTF
TRBV5-1	TRBJ2-1	CASSYVQGTNEQFF
TRBV2	TRBJ2-3	CASRVKGTDTQYF
TRBV4-2	TRBJ1-1	CASSQAGVTEAFF
TRBV14	TRBJ2-3	CASSQYSTDTQYF
TRBV4-3	TRBJ2-6	CASSRDGSGANVLTF
TRBV11-2	TRBJ1-3	CASSFKQHSGNTIYF
TRBV4-1	TRBJ2-7	CASSQQGFAYYEQYF
TRBV15	TRBJ1-4	CATSRTTRSTNEKLFF
TRBV4-1	TRBJ2-7	CASSQMGGTSYEQYF
TRBV6-6	TRBJ1-1	CASRPLREITEAFF
TRBV28	TRBJ2-7	CASSLTGAYEQYF
TRBV6-5	TRBJ1-1	CASSLLGGNTEAFF
TRBV7-9	TRBJ2-7	CASSFSGQTYEQYF
TRBV11-3	TRBJ2-2	CASSLENTGELFF
TRBV11-2	TRBJ1-3	CASSHSRVSGNTIYF
TRBV19	TRBJ2-1	CASRKNALSGPFLYGEQFF
TRBV5-1	TRBJ2-2	CASSLDGQGDTGELFF
TRBV4-3	TRBJ2-3	CASSQGRTDTQYF
TRBV2	TRBJ2-1	CASSYLTSNEQFF
TRBV7-3	TRBJ2-2	CASSVVARRPAGELFF
TRBV5-6	TRBJ2-3	CASSLIGRGTSDTQYF
TRBV19	TRBJ1-5	CASSMSGVSNQPQHF
TRBV12-5	TRBJ2-1	CASGFSSGGAYNEQFF